Below, 14 T cell receptor beta chains from the same sample are listed, as sequenced in a study of T cell changes during pregnancy in multiple sclerosis. The repertoire was sequenced with immunoSEQ multiplex PCR; TCRdb's copy has only in-frame clones and lacks some. The sample yields 70,000 to 95,000 clones, about 88% seen once. Here the sequenced sample was peripheral blood, taken before pregnancy. The source is a female donor with multiple sclerosis, enrolled in a pregnancy study.

This clone has only one observation. This chain joins TRBV4-3 and TRBJ1-2; TRBD1 might be the D (5 bases). The CDR3 is made up of 14 amino acids. Germline CDR1 reads LGHNA; CDR2 reads YSLEER. The V end lost 1 base, the J end lost 0 bases, and 6 bases lay between the germline ends. The chain's CDR3 is CASSQATANYGYTF. The CDR3 bases are TGCGCCAGCAGCCAAGCGACAGCTAACTATGGCTACACCTTC.

The chain employs TRBV6-1 and TRBJ2-7, with a possible D match to TRBD2 (5 bases). Trimming cost V 2 bases and J 4 bases, with 15 bases left between them. CDR3 length: 15 amino acids. Germline loops: CDR1 MNHNS, CDR2 SASEGT. CDR3 amino acids: CASSESPTGFYEQYF. In DNA form, the CDR3 reads TGTGCCAGCAGTGAATCACCGACGGGGTTTTACGAGCAGTACTTC.

This chain connects TRBV7-9 to TRBJ1-2; tentatively, D is TRBD1 (6 bases). CDR3 length: 13 amino acids. V was shortened by 3 bases and J by 4 bases, with 9 bases between the two germline ends. CDR1 and CDR2 (germline): SEHNR, FQNEAQ (reference sequence). The CDR3 here is CASSFGDTYGYTF. CDR3 bases: TGTGCCAGCAGCTTCGGGGACACCTATGGCTACACCTTC.

The chain has TRBV28 and TRBJ1-3; D not certain. Germline V CDR1 and CDR2: MDHEN, SYDVKM. The CDR3 runs to 14 residues. Trimming removed 5 bases from V and 0 bases from J, with 8 bases in between. CDR3 DNA: TGTGCCAGCAGTACGCGGAACTCTGGAAACACCATATATTTT. Its translation is CASSTRNSGNTIYF.

This chain links TRBV5-1 with TRBJ2-1; tentatively, D is TRBD2 (5 bases). Germline-derived CDR1 and CDR2 are SGHRS and YFSETQ. This CDR3 has 15 residues. The V and J ends lost 3 bases and 4 bases respectively, with 14 bases between them. CDR3 in DNA: TGCGCCAGCAGCTCGAACCTAGCAGGATACAATGAGCAGTTCTTC. Translated, it gives CASSSNLAGYNEQFF.

The gene calls are TRBV28 and TRBJ2-5; a possible D gene is TRBD2 (6 bases). CDR1 is MDHEN and CDR2 is SYDVKM in the germline V gene. V lost 2 bases to trimming and J lost 5 bases, with 24 bases between them. CDR3 size: 18 residues. The CDR3 region is CASSLIALTGGRFETQYF. The DNA of the CDR3 is TGTGCCAGCAGTTTAATCGCTTTGACCGGAGGGAGATTTGAGACCCAGTACTTC.

V and J are TRBV18 and TRBJ1-2; D gene ambiguous. This CDR3 contains 13 residues. In germline, CDR1 is KGHSH, CDR2 LQKENI. With 3 bases removed from V and 8 bases from J, the gap between germline ends came to 13 bases. The CDR3 loop is CASSPNGDRGYTF. DNA of the CDR3: TGTGCCAGCTCACCGAACGGGGATAGGGGCTACACCTTC. Full variable domain (outside the CDR3, taken from reference TRBV18 and TRBJ1-2): NAGVMQNPRHLVRRRGQEARLRCSPMKGHSHVYWYRQLPEEGLKFMVYLQKENIIDESGMPKERFSAEFPKEGPSILRIQQVVRGDSAAYFCASSPNGDRGYTFGSGTRLTVV.

This chain uses TRBV27 with TRBJ2-1; 8 nucleotides align to TRBD1. V shed 4 bases and J 10 bases; nucleotides not matched to a gene: 6. There are 13 residues in the CDR3. The germline CDR1 and CDR2 sequences are MNHEY and SMNVEV (reference sequence). CDR3 bases: TGTGCCAGCAGTTCCTCAGGGGGCGGGGAGCAGTTCTTC. This codes for CASSSSGGGEQFF.

The chain couples TRBV5-4 to TRBJ2-1; TRBD1 aligns across 9 bases. Trimming took 0 bases from V and 8 from J; bases not matched to a gene: 6. Germline lookup yields CDR1 SGHNT and CDR2 YYREEE (reference sequence). CDR3 size: 15 residues. The CDR3 DNA reads as TGTGCCAGCAGCTTGGGAGGGACAGGGATGGATGAGCAGTTCTTC. It codes for CASSLGGTGMDEQFF.

The chain employs TRBV19 and TRBJ2-7, with D possibly being TRBD1 (6 bases). Germline-derived CDR1 and CDR2 are LNHDA and SQIVND (reference sequence). Trimming removed 1 base from V and 5 bases from J, with 12 bases in between. The CDR3 sequence is 14 residues long. Here the CDR3 reads CASSIGNTGNEQYF. Written as DNA, the CDR3 is TGTGCCAGTAGTATAGGGAACACAGGGAACGAGCAGTACTTC.

The chain uses TRBV7-9 and TRBJ1-1; maybe TRBD1 (6 bases). Trimming removed 2 bases at V and 3 bases at J, with 7 bases between. CDR1 SEHNR and CDR2 FQNEAQ come from the germline V gene (reference sequence). The CDR3 is 13 amino acids. The CDR3 DNA reads as TGTGCCAGCAGCTTACGACAGGACACTGAAGCTTTCTTT. This encodes CASSLRQDTEAFF.

The V call is TRBV10-1, the J call TRBJ2-3, with TRBD2 matching 9 bases. The trim removed 2 bases at V and 9 bases at J, leaving 9 bases unmatched. In germline, CDR1 is WNHNN, CDR2 SYGVQD (reference sequence). The CDR3 runs 15 residues. The DNA for the CDR3 is TGCGCCAGCAGTGAGAAGCGGGGGGCCCTCATAACGCAGTATTTT. Translated, it gives CASSEKRGALITQYF.

V usage is TRBV28 and J usage is TRBJ2-7; TRBD1 agrees at 8 bases. The CDR3 covers 19 residues. The germline gives CDR1 MDHEN, CDR2 SYDVKM. The trim removed 4 bases at V and 1 base at J, leaving 18 bases unmatched. This CDR3 reads CASSSTLGGPGGRSYEQYF. The CDR3 nucleotides are TGTGCCAGCAGTTCCACTTTAGGGGGACCAGGGGGCCGATCCTACGAGCAGTACTTC.

The sample holds one count of this clone. The CDR3 DNA is TGTGCCAGTAGTATCCGAGACACAGGCACTGAAGCTTTCTTT. Amino acids: CASSIRDTGTEAFF. The chain carries TRBV19 and TRBJ1-1, with a weak D call TRBD1 (5 bases). Trimming shortened V by 3 bases and J by 4 bases, and 12 bases separated the two germline ends. Germline lookup yields CDR1 LNHDA and CDR2 SQIVND (reference sequence). This CDR3 has 14 residues.